The clone carrying this TCR beta chain was seen many times. TCRdb re-called the 5' RACE reads with MiXCR, one entry per CDR3 protein. The table has roughly 300,000 distinct CDR3 sequences, approximately 7.6% seen once. This record comes from a study of T-cell memory formation after mild COVID-19. V lost 7 bases and J lost 2, with 10 bases in between. Germline CDR1 SQVTM, CDR2 ANQGSEA. The CDR3 is 12 amino acids. This chain uses TRBV29-1 with TRBJ2-3; D may be TRBD1 (6 bases). Sequenced sample: PBMCs or a T cell subset sorted from them (not recorded which). This TCR was recovered from a man younger than 35 who had mild COVID-19 (a few samples of this study predate the infection). Cell type and time point are not known. CDR3 amino acids: CSARTDTDTQYF. DNA for the CDR3: TGCAGCGCCCGGACAGACACAGATACGCAGTATTTT.